This T cell receptor beta chain emerged from a study of blood T cell repertoires in COVID-19. Only a few counts were recorded for this clone. The CDR3 consists of 14 residues. Germline assignment: CDR1 SGHRS and CDR2 YFSETQ. The V end lost 4 bases, the J end lost 6 bases, and 13 bases lay between the germline ends. Original methodology: Reference gene primer amplification yielded estimated nucleated cell counts. Clones were read by immunoSEQ multiplex PCR, and TCRdb kept only the in-frame ones, dropping some. The V and J calls and clone size are taken from that table; D and trimming were inferred from the DNA. Among roughly 92,000 clones listed, over 80% were seen once.

The source of this sequence is a woman older than 75 with active or convalescent COVID-19. The sequenced material came from peripheral blood. The chain combines TRBV5-1 with TRBJ2-2; D uncertain. CDR3 loop: CASSREIAPGELFF. The CDR3 nucleotides are TGCGCCAGCAGCCGCGAAATCGCTCCCGGGGAGCTGTTTTTT.